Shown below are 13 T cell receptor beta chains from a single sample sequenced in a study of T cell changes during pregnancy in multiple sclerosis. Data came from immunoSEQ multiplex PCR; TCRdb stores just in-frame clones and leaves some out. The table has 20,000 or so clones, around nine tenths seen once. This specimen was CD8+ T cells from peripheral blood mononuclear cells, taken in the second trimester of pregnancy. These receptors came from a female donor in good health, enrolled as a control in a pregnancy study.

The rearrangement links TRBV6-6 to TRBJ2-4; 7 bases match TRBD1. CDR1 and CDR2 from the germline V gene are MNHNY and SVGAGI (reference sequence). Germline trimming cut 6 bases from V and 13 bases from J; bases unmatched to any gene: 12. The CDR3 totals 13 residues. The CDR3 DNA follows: TGTGCCAGCAGCGGGCCTGACAGGGACCGGCAGTACTTC. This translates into CASSGPDRDRQYF.

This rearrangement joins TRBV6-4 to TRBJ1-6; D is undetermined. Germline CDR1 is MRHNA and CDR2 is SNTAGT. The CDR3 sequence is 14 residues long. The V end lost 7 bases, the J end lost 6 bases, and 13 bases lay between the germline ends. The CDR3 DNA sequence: TGTGCCAGCAACAGCGGCGGGGTTAATTCACCCCTCCACTTT. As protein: CASNSGGVNSPLHF.

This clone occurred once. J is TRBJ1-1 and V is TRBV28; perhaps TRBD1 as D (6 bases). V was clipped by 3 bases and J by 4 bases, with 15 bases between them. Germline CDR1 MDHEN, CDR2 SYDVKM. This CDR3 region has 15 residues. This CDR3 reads CASSFGGRGVTEAFF. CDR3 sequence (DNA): TGTGCCAGCAGTTTCGGGGGGCGCGGGGTCACTGAAGCTTTCTTT.

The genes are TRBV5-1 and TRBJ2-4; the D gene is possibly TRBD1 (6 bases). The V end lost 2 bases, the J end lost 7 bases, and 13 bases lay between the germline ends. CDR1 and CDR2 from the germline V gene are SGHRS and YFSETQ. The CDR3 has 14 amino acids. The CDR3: CASSFQAGENIQYF. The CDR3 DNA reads TGCGCCAGCAGCTTCCAGGCAGGGGAGAACATTCAGTACTTC.

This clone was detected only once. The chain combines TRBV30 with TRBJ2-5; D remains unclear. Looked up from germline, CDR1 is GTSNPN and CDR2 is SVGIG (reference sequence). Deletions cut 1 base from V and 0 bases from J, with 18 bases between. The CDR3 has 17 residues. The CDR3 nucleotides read TGTGCCTGGAGTGGAACAGAAATATTCCAGTACCAAGAGACCCAGTACTTC. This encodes CAWSGTEIFQYQETQYF.

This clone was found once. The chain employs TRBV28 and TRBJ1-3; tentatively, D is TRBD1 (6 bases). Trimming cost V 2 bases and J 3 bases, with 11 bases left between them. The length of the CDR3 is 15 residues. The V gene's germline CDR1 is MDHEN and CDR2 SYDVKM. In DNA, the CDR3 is TGTGCCAGCAGTTTAGGTGCAGGGGTTGGAAACACCATATATTTT. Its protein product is CASSLGAGVGNTIYF. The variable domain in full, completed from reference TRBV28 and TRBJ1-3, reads DVKVTQSSRYLVKRTGEKVFLECVQDMDHENMFWYRQDPGLGLRLIYFSYDVKMKEKGDIPEGYSVSREKKERFSLILESASTNQTSMYLCASSLGAGVGNTIYFGEGSWLTVV.

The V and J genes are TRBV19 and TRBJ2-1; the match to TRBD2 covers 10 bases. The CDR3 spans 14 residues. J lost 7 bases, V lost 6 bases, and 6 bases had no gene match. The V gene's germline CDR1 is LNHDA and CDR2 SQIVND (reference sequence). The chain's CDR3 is CASSPLAGWNEQFF. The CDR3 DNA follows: TGTGCCAGTAGCCCACTAGCGGGGTGGAATGAGCAGTTCTTC.

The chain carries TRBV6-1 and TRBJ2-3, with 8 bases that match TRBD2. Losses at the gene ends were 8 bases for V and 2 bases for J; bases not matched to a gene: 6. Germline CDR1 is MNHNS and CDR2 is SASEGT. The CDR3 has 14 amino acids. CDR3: CASVGRGDTDTQYF. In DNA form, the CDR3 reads TGTGCCAGCGTAGGGCGGGGGGACACAGATACGCAGTATTTT.

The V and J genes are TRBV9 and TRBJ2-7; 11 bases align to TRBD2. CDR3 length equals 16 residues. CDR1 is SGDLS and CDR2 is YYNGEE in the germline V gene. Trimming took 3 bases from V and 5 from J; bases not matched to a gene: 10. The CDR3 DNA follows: TGTGCCAGCAGCGCATCGTTGACTAGCGGGAAAAACGAGCAGTACTTC. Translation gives CASSASLTSGKNEQYF.

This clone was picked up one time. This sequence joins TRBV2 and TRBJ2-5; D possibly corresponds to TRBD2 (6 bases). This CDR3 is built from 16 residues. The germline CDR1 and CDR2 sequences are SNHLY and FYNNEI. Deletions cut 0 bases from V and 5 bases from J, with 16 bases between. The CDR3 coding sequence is TGTGCCAGCAGTGAAGCGCTTAGCAGGGAGGTTGAGACCCAGTACTTC. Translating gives CASSEALSREVETQYF.

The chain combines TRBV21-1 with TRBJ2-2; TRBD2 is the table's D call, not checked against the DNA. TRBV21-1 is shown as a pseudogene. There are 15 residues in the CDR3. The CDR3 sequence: CASHAGGARTGELFF. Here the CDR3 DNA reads TGTGCCAGCCATGCTGGGGGGGCGCGCACCGGGGAGCTGTTTTTT.

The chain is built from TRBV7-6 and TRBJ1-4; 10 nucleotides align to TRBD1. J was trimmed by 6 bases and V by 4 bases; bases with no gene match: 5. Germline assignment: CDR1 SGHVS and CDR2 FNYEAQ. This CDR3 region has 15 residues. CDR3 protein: CASSYRQGADEKLFF. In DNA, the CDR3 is TGTGCCAGCAGCTACCGACAGGGGGCCGATGAAAAACTGTTTTTT.

The CDR3 is CASSSDRDNSPLHF. CDR3 sequence (DNA): TGTGCCAGCAGCTCGGACAGGGATAATTCACCCCTCCACTTT. The chain carries TRBV7-6 and TRBJ1-6; 8 positions agree with TRBD1. With 4 bases clipped from V and 5 bases from J, the junction kept 1 base outside the gene matches. The CDR3 spans 14 residues. CDR1 is SGHVS and CDR2 is FNYEAQ in the germline V gene. Supplemented by reference TRBV7-6 and TRBJ1-6, the full variable domain reads GAGVSQSPRYKVTKRGQDVALRCDPISGHVSLYWYRQALGQGPEFLTYFNYEAQQDKSGLPNDRFSAERPEGSISTLTIQRTEQRDSAMYRCASSSDRDNSPLHFGNGTRLTVT.